This TCR beta chain was documented in a study of Ad26.COV2.S vaccination and SARS-CoV-2 variants. Study-wide background: Doses of Ad26.COV2.S were injected into muscle once or twice, 56 days apart. Study-wide findings and caveats: There was reportedly substantial breadth in spike-specific CD8+ and CD4+ T cell responses after vaccination. For non-spike TCRs, breadth in vaccine recipients resembled that in placebo recipients. Total T cell responses may have been underestimated by the TCR breadth and depth analyses.

Treatment noted: 15 to 20 received Ad26.COV2.S at low or high dose, single or two shots; roughly five received placebo; per-sample allocation not given. Specimen acquisition occurred on day 63 following the initial vaccine or placebo injection. V lost 2 bases to trimming and J lost 7 bases, with 12 bases between them. Germline lookup yields CDR1 MNHEY and CDR2 SMNVEV (reference sequence). The CDR3 consists of 14 residues. Sequencing used immunoSEQ multiplex PCR; TCRdb keeps in-frame clones, though not all of them. The sample carries more than 300,000 clones, roughly 80% recorded once. Of note for this clone: The antigen remains unidentified.

The specimen comprised peripheral blood, sampled in a trial of Ad26.COV2.S vaccine versus placebo. The rearrangement uses TRBV27 and TRBJ2-1, with D possibly matching TRBD2 (7 bases). This clonotype was obtained from a person aged 18-65 years who received the Ad26.COV2.S COVID-19 vaccine or a placebo. CDR3 DNA sequence: TGTGCCAGCAGTTTAGGGGGGGGGCGGAATGAGCAGTTCTTC. Translated, it gives CASSLGGGRNEQFF.